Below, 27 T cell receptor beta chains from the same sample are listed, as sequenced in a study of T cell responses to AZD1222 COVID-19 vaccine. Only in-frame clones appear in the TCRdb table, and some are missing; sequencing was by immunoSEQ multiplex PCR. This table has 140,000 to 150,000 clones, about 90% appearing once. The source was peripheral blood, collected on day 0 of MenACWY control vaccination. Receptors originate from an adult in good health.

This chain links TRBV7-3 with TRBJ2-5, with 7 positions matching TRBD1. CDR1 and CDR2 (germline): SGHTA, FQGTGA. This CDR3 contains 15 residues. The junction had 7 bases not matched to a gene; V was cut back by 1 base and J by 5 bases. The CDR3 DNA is TGTGCCAGCAGCTTAAGTACAGGGGTGGGGGAGACCCAGTACTTC. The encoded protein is CASSLSTGVGETQYF.

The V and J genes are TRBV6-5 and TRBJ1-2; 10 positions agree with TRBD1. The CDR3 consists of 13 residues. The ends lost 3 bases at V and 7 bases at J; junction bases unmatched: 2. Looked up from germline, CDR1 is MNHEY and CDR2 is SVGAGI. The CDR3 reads CASSYGTGVGYTF. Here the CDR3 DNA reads TGTGCCAGCAGTTATGGGACAGGGGTTGGCTACACCTTC.

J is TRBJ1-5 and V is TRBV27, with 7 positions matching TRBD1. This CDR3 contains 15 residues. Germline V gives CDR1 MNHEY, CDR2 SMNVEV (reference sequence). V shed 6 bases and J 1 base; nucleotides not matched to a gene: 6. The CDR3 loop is CASRPLTGSNQPQHF. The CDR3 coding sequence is TGTGCCAGCAGGCCACTGACAGGGAGCAATCAGCCCCAGCATTTT.

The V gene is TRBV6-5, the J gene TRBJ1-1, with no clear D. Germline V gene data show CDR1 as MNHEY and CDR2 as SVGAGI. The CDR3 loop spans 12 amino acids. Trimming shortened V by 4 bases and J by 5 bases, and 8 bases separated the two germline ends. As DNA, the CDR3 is TGTGCCAGCAGTTCTTCCCTGACTGAAGCTTTCTTT. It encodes CASSSSLTEAFF.

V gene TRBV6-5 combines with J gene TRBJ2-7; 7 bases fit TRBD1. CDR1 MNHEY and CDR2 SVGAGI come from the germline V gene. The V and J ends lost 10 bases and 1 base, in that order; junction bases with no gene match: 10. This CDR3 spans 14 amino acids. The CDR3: CATKPGQNSYEQYF. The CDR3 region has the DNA TGTGCCACCAAGCCGGGACAGAATTCCTACGAGCAGTACTTC.

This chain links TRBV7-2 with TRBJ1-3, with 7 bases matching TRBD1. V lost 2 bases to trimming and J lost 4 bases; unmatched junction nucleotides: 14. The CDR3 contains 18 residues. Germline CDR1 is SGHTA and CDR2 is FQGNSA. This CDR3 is CASSLRAGVTGFGNTIYF. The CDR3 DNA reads TGTGCCAGCAGCTTAAGGGCGGGCGTGACAGGGTTCGGAAACACCATATATTTT.

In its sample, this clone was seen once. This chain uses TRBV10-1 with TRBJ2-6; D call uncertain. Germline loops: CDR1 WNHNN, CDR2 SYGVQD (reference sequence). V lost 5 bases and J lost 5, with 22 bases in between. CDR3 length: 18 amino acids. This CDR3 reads CASSLGTKAQSRANVLTF. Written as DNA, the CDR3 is TGCGCCAGCAGTTTAGGTACAAAAGCACAAAGTCGGGCCAACGTCCTGACTTTC.

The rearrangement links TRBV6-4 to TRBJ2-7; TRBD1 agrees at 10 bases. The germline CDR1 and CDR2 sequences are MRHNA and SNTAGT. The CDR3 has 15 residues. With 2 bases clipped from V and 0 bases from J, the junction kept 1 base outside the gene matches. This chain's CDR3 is CASSDRDRGSYEQYF. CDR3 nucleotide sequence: TGTGCCAGCAGTGACAGGGACAGGGGCTCCTACGAGCAGTACTTC.

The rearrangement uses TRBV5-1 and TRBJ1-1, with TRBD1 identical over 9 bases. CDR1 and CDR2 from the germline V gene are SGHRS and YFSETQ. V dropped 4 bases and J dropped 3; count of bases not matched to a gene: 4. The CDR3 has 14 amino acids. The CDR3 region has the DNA TGCGCCAGCAGCCTTAGACAGGGGGACACTGAAGCTTTCTTT. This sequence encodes CASSLRQGDTEAFF.

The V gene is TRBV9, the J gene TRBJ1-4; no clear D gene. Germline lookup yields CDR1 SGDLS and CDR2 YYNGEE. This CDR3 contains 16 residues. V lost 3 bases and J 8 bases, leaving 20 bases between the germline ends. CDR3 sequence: CASSALVGRPGEKLFF. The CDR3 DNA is TGTGCCAGCAGCGCTTTAGTCGGTCGACCGGGGGAAAAACTGTTTTTT.

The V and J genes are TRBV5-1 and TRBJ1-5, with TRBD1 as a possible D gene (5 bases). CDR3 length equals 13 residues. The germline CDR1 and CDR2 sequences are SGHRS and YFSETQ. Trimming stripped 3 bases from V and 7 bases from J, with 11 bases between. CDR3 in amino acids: CASSSDWGQPQHF. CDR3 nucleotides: TGCGCCAGCAGCTCGGACTGGGGCCAGCCCCAGCATTTT.

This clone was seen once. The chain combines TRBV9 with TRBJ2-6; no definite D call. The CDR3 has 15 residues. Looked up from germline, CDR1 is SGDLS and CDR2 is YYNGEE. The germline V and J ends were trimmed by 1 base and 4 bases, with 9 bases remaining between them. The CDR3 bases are TGTGCCAGCAGCGTATTCAGTCTGGGGGCCAACGTCCTGACTTTC. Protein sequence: CASSVFSLGANVLTF.

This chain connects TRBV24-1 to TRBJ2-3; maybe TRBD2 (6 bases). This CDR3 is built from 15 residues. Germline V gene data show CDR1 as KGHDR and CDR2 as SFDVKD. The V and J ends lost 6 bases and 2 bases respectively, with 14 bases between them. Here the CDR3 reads CATSSGAGDTDTQYF. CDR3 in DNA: TGTGCCACCAGTTCGGGAGCCGGAGACACAGATACGCAGTATTTT.

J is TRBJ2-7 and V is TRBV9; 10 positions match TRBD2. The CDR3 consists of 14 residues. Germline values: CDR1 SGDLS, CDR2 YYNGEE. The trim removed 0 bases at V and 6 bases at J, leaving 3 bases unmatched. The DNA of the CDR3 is TGTGCCAGCAGCGTAGAGGGACTAGCGAGCGAGCAGTACTTC. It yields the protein CASSVEGLASEQYF.

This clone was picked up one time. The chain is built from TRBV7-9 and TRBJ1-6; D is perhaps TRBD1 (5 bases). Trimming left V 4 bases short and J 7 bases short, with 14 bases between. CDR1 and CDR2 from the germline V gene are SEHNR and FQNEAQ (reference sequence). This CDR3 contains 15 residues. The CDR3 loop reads CASSWLRERNSPLHF. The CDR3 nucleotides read TGTGCCAGCAGCTGGCTCAGGGAAAGAAATTCACCCCTCCACTTT.

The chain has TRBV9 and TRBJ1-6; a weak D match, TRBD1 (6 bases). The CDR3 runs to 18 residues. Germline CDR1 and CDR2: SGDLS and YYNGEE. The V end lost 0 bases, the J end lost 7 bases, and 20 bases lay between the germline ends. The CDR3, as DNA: TGTGCCAGCAGCGTAGGGAGCGGGGGCGCGGGGACGAATTCACCCCTCCACTTT. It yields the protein CASSVGSGGAGTNSPLHF. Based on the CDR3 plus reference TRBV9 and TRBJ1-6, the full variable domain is DSGVTQTPKHLITATGQRVTLRCSPRSGDLSVYWYQQSLDQGLQFLIQYYNGEERAKGNILERFSAQQFPDLHSELNLSSLELGDSALYFCASSVGSGGAGTNSPLHFGNGTRLTVT.

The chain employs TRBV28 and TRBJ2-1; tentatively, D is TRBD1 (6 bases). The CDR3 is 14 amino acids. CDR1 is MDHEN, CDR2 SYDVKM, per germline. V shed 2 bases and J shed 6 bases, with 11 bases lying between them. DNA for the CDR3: TGTGCCAGCAGTTTACAGGGGTCCCTCAATGAGCAGTTCTTC. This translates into CASSLQGSLNEQFF.

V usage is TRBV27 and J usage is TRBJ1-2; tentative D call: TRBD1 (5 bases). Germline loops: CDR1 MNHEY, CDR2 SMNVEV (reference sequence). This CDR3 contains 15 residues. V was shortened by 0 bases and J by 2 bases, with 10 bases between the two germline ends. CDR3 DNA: TGTGCCAGCAGTTTATCCCCCGGGGCCAACTATGGCTACACCTTC. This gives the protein CASSLSPGANYGYTF.

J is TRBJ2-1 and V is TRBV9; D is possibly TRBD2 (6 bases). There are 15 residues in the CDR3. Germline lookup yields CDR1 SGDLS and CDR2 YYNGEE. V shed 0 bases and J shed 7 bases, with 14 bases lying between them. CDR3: CASSVGGGIQNEQFF. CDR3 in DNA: TGTGCCAGCAGCGTAGGCGGAGGGATTCAGAATGAGCAGTTCTTC.

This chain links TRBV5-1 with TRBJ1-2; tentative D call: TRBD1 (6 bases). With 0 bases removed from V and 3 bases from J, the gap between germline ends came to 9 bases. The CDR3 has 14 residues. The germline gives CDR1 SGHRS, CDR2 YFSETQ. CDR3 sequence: CASSLAGEYYGYTF. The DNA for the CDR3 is TGCGCCAGCAGCTTGGCAGGGGAATACTATGGCTACACCTTC.

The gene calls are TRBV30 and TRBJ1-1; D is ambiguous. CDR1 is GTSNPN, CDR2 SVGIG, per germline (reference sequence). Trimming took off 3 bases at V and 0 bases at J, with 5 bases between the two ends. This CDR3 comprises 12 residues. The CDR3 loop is CAWSRVNTEAFF. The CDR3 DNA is TGTGCCTGGAGCAGAGTGAACACTGAAGCTTTCTTT.

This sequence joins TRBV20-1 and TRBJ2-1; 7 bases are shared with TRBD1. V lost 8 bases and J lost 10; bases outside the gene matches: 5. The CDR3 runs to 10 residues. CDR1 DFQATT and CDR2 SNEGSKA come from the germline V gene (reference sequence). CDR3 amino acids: CSSSRGEQFF. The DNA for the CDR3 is TGCAGTTCCTCCAGGGGGGAGCAGTTCTTC.

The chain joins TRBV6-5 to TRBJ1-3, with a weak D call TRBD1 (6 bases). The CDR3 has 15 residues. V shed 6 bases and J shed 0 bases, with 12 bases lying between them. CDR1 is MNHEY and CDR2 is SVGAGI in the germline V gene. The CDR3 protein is CASRHDRSSGNTIYF. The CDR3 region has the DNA TGTGCCAGCAGACACGACAGGAGCTCTGGAAACACCATATATTTT.

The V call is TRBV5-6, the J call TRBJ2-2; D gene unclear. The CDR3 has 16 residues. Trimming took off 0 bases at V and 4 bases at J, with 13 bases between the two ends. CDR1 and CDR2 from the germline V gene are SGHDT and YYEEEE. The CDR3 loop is CASSLGWPFSTGELFF. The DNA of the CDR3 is TGTGCCAGCAGCTTGGGTTGGCCGTTTTCCACCGGGGAGCTGTTTTTT.

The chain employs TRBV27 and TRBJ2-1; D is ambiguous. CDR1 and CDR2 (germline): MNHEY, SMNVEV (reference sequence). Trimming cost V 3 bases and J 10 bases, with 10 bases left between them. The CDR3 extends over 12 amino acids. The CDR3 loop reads CASSFDTREQFF. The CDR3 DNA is TGTGCCAGCAGTTTTGATACGCGGGAGCAGTTCTTC.

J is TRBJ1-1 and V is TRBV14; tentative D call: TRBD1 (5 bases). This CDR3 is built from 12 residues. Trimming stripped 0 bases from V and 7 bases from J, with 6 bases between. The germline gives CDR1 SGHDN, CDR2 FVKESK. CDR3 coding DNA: TGTGCCAGCAGCCAAGATAGGGGTGAAGCTTTCTTT. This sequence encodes CASSQDRGEAFF. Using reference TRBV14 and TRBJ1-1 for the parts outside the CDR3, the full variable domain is EAGVTQFPSHSVIEKGQTVTLRCDPISGHDNLYWYRRVMGKEIKFLLHFVKESKQDESGMPNNRFLAERTGGTYSTLKVQPAELEDSGVYFCASSQDRGEAFFGQGTRLTVV.

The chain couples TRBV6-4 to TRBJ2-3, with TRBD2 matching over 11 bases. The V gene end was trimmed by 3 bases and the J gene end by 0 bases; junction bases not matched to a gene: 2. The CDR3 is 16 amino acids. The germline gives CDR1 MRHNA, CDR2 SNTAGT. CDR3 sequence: CASSETSGISTDTQYF. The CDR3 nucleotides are TGTGCCAGCAGTGAGACTAGCGGGATCAGCACAGATACGCAGTATTTT.